This T cell receptor beta chain derives from a study of T cell changes during pregnancy in multiple sclerosis. Generated by immunoSEQ multiplex PCR, the TCRdb table keeps only in-frame clones and is missing some. The sample records tens of thousands of clones, roughly 92% being singletons. The J segment lost 2 bases and the V segment lost 6 bases, leaving 1 base of the junction unmatched. In germline, CDR1 is SGHTA, CDR2 FQGNSA. CDR3 length: 12 residues. This TCR derives from a female donor in good health, enrolled as a control in a pregnancy study. The chain recombines TRBV7-2 with TRBJ2-7; 7 nucleotides agree with TRBD1. The sample was peripheral blood, taken after pregnancy. CDR3 in amino acids: CASRTGTYEQYF. The CDR3 DNA reads TGTGCCAGCAGGACAGGGACCTACGAGCAGTACTTC. The full variable domain, in which reference TRBV7-2 and TRBJ2-7 provide the parts outside the CDR3, is GAGVSQSPSNKVTEKGKDVELRCDPISGHTALYWYRQSLGQGLEFLIYFQGNSAPDKSGLPSDRFSAERTGGSVSTLTIQRTQQEDSAVYLCASRTGTYEQYFGPGTRLTVT.